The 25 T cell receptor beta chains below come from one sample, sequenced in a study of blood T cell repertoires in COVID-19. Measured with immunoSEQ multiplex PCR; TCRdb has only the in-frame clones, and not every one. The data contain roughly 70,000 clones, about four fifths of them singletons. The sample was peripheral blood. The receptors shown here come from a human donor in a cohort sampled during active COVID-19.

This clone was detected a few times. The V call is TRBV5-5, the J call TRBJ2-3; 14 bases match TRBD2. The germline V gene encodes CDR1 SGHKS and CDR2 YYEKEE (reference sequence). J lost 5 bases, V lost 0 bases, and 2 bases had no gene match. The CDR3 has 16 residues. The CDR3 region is CASSLGGTSGRDTQYF. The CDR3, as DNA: TGTGCCAGCAGCTTGGGGGGGACTAGCGGGAGAGATACGCAGTATTTT.

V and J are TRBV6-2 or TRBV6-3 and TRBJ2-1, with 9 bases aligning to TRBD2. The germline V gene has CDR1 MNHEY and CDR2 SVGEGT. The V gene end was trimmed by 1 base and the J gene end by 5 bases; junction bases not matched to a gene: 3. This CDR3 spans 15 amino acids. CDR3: CASSYLAGENNEQFF. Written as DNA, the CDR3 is TGTGCCAGCAGTTACTTAGCGGGGGAAAACAATGAGCAGTTCTTC.

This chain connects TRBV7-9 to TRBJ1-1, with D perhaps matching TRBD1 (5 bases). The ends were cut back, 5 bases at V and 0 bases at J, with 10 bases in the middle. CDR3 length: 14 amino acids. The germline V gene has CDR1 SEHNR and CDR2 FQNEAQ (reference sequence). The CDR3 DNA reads TGTGCCAGCAGCCCAGGGAATTTGAACACTGAAGCTTTCTTT. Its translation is CASSPGNLNTEAFF.

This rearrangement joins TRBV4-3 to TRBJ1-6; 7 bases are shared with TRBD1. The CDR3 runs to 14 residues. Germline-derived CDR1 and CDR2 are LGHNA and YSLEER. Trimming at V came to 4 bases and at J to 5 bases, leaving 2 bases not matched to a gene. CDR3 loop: CASSPGQNNSPLHF. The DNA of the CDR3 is TGCGCCAGCAGCCCGGGACAGAATAATTCACCCCTCCACTTT.

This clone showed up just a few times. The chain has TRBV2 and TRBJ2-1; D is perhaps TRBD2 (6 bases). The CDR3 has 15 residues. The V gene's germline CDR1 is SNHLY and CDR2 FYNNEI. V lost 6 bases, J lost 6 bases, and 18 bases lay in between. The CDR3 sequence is CASRLGTVGGNEQFF. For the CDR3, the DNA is TGTGCCAGCAGGCTGGGCACAGTGGGGGGCAATGAGCAGTTCTTC.

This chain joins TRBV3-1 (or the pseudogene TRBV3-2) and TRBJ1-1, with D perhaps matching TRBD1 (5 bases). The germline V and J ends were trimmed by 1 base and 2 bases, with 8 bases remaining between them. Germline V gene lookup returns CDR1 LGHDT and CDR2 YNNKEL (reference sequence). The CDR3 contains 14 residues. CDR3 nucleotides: TGTGCCAGCAGCCAAGGGCGGGGCAACACTGAAGCTTTCTTT. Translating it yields CASSQGRGNTEAFF.

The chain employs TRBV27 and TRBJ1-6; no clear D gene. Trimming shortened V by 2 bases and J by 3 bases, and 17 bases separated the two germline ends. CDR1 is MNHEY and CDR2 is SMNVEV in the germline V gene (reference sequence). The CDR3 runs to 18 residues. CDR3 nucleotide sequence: TGTGCCAGCAGTTTAGCCGCGGGGAATCCTTACTATAATTCACCCCTCCACTTT. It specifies CASSLAAGNPYYNSPLHF.

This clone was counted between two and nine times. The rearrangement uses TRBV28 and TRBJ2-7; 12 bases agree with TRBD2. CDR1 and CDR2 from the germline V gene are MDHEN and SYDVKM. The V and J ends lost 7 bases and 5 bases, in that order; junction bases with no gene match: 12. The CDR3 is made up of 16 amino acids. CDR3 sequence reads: CASTLLAGGPGDEQYF. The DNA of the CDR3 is TGTGCCAGCACCCTACTAGCGGGAGGCCCCGGGGACGAGCAGTACTTC.

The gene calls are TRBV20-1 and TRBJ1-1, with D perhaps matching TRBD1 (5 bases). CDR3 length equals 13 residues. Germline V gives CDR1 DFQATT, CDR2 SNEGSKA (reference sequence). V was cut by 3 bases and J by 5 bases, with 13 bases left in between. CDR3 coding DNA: TGCAGTGCTAGTTCCAGGGATAGTACTGAAGCTTTCTTT. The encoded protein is CSASSRDSTEAFF.

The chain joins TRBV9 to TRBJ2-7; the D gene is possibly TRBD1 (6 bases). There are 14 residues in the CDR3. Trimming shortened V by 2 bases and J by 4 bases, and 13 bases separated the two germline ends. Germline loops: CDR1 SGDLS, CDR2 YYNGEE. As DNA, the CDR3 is TGTGCCAGCAGCGTGTCTTCCCAGGGGTACGAGCAGTACTTC. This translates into CASSVSSQGYEQYF.

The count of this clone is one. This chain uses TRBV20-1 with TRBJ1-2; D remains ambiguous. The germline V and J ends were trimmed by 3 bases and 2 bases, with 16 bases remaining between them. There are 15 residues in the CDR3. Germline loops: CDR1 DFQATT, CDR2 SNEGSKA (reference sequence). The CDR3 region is CSASPRTTLNYGYTF. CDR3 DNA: TGCAGTGCTAGTCCCCGGACTACCTTAAACTATGGCTACACCTTC.

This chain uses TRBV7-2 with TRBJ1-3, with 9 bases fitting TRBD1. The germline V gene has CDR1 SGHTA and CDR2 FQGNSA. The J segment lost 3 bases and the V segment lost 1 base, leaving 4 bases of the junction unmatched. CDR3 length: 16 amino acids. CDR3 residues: CASSLDRGRYGNTIYF. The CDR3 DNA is TGTGCCAGCAGCTTAGACAGGGGGCGTTATGGAAACACCATATATTTT.

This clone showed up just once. Here the CDR3 reads CASSSRQGGSGELFF. The CDR3 DNA sequence: TGTGCCAGCAGCTCGAGACAGGGAGGTTCCGGGGAGCTGTTTTTT. V is TRBV7-2 and J is TRBJ2-2; tentative D call: TRBD1 (7 bases). Deletions cut 4 bases from V and 6 bases from J, with 15 bases between. Germline V lookup: CDR1 SGHTA, CDR2 FQGNSA. The CDR3 is made up of 15 amino acids.

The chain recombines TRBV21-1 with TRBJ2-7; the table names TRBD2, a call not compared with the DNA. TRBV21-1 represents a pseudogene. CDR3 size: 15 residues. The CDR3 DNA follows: TGTGCCAGCAGCAAGTGGGAAAAGCGGGCCTACGAGCAGTACTTC. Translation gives CASSKWEKRAYEQYF.

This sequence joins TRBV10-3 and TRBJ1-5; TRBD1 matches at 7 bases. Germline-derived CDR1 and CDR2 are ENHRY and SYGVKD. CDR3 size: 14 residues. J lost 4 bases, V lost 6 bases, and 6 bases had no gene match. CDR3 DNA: TGTGCCATCAGCCAGGGACAGTTAAATCAGCCCCAGCATTTT. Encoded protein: CAISQGQLNQPQHF.

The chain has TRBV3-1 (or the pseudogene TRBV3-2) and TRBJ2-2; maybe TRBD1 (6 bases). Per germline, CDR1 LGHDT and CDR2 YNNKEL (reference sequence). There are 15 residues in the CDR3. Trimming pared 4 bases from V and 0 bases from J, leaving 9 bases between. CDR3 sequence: CASSRRTANTGELFF. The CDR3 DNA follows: TGTGCCAGCAGCCGGAGGACAGCGAACACCGGGGAGCTGTTTTTT.

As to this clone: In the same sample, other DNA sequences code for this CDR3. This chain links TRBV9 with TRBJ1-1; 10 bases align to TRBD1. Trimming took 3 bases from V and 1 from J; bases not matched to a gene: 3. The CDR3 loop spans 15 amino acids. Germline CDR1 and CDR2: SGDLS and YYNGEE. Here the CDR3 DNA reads TGTGCCAGCAGCGGGGGGACAGGGGCGAACACTGAAGCTTTCTTT. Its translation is CASSGGTGANTEAFF.

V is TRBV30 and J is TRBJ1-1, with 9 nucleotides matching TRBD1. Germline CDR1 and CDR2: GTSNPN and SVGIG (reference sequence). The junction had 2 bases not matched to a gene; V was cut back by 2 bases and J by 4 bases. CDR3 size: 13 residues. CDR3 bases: TGTGCCTGGAGTCAGACAGGGGGCACTGAAGCTTTCTTT. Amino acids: CAWSQTGGTEAFF.

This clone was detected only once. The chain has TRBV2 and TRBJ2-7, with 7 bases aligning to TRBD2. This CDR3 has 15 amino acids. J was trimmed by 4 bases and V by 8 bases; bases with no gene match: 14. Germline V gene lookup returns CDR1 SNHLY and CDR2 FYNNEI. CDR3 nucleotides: TGTGCCAGCGGCGCCGGGGGGTGGGGAACGTACGAGCAGTACTTC. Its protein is CASGAGGWGTYEQYF. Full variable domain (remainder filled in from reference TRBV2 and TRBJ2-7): EPEVTQTPSHQVTQMGQEVILRCVPISNHLYFYWYRQILGQKVEFLVSFYNNEISEKSEIFDDQFSVERPDGSNFTLKIRSTKLEDSAMYFCASGAGGWGTYEQYFGPGTRLTVT.

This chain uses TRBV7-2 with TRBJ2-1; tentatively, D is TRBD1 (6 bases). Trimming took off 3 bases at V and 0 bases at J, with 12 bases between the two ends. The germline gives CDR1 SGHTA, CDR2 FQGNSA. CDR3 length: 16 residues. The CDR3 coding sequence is TGTGCCAGCAGCTTCAGGGGTGGATTCTCCTACAATGAGCAGTTCTTC. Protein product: CASSFRGGFSYNEQFF. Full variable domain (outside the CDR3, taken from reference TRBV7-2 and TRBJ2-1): GAGVSQSPSNKVTEKGKDVELRCDPISGHTALYWYRQSLGQGLEFLIYFQGNSAPDKSGLPSDRFSAERTGGSVSTLTIQRTQQEDSAVYLCASSFRGGFSYNEQFFGPGTRLTVL.

CDR3 loop: CASSLYTGELFF. DNA for the CDR3: TGTGCCAGCAGCCTATACACCGGGGAGCTGTTTTTT. The V call is TRBV7-2, the J call TRBJ2-2, with D unclear. CDR3 length: 12 amino acids. The ends were cut back, 5 bases at V and 3 bases at J, with 4 bases in the middle. Germline V gene data show CDR1 as SGHTA and CDR2 as FQGNSA.

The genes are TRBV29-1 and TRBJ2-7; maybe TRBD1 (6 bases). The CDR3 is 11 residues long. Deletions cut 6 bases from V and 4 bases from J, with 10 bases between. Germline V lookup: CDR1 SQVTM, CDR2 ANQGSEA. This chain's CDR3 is CSVVTGYEQYF. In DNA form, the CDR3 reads TGCAGCGTCGTTACAGGGTACGAGCAGTACTTC.

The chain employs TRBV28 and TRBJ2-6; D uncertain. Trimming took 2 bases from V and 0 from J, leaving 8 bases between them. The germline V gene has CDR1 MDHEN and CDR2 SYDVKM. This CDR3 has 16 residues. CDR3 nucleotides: TGTGCCAGCAGTTTAGCCCCAGGCTCTGGGGCCAACGTCCTGACTTTC. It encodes CASSLAPGSGANVLTF.

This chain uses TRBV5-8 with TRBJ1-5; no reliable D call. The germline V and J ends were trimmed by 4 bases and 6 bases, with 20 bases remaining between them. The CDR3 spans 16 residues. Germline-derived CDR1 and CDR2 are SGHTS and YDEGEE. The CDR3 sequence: CASSQNGLISGQPQHF. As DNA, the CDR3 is TGTGCCAGCAGCCAAAACGGACTGATCAGCGGTCAGCCCCAGCATTTT.

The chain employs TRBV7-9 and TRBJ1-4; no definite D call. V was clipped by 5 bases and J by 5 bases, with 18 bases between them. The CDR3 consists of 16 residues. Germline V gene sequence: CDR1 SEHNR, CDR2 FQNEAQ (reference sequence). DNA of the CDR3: TGTGCCAGCAGCCATACCCGAGGCTATAACAATGAAAAACTGTTTTTT. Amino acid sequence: CASSHTRGYNNEKLFF.